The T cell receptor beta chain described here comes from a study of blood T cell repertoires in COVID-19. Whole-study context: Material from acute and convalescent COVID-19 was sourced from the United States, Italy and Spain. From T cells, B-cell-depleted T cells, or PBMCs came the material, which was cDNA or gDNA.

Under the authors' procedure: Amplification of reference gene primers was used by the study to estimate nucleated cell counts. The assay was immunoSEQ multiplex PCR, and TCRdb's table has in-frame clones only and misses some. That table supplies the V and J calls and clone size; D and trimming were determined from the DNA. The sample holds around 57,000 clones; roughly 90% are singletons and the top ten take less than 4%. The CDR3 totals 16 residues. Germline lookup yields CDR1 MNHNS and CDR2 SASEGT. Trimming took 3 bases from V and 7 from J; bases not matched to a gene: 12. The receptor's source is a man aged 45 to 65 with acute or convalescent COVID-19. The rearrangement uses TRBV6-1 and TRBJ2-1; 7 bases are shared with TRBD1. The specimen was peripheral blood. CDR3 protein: CASSDWAGGTGNEQFF. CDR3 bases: TGTGCCAGCAGTGACTGGGCAGGGGGTACGGGAAATGAGCAGTTCTTC.